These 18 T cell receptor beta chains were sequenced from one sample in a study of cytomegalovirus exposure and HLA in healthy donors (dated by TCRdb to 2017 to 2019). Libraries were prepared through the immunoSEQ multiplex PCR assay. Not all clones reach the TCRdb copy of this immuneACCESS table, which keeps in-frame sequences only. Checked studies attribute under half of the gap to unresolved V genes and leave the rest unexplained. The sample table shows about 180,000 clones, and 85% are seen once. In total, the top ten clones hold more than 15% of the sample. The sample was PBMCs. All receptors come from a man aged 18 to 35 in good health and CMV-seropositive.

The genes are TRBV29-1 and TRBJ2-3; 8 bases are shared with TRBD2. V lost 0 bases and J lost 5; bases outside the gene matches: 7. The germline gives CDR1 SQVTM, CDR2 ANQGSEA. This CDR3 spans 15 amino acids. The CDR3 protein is CSVEDNGGAIDTQYF. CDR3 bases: TGCAGCGTTGAAGATAACGGGGGGGCGATAGATACGCAGTATTTT.

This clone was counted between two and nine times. The CDR3 DNA reads TGTGCCAGTAGCTTACAGGGTCCCAATCAGCCCCAGCATTTT. It encodes CASSLQGPNQPQHF. The gene calls are TRBV19 and TRBJ1-5; possibly TRBD1 for D (6 bases). With 6 bases removed from V and 3 bases from J, the gap between germline ends came to 12 bases. This CDR3 comprises 14 residues. The germline gives CDR1 LNHDA, CDR2 SQIVND (reference sequence). Full variable domain (rest looked up from reference TRBV19 and TRBJ1-5): DGGITQSPKYLFRKEGQNVTLSCEQNLNHDAMYWYRQDPGQGLRLIYYSQIVNDFQKGDIAEGYSVSREKKESFPLTVTSAQKNPTAFYLCASSLQGPNQPQHFGDGTRLSIL.

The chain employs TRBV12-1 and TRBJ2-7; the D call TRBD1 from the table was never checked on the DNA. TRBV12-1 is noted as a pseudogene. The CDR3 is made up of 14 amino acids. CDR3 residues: CASSRQGKLWEQYF. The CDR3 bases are TGTGCCAGCAGTCGCCAGGGGAAACTCTGGGAGCAGTACTTC.

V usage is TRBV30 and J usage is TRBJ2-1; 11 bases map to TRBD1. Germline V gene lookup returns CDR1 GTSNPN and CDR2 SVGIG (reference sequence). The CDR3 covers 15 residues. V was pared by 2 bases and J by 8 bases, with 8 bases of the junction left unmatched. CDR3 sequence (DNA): TGTGCCTGGAGTTCGGGACAGGGGGTGATGGATGAGCAGTTCTTC. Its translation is CAWSSGQGVMDEQFF.

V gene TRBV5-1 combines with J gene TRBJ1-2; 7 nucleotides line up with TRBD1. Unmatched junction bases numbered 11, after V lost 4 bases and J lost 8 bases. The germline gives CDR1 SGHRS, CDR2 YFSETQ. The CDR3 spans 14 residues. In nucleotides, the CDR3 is TGCGCCAGCAGCCCTTCCACAGGGGCGATCGGCTACACCTTC. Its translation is CASSPSTGAIGYTF.

The CDR3: CATQPGNSGANVLTF. The CDR3 DNA follows: TGCGCCACCCAGCCCGGGAACTCTGGGGCCAACGTCCTGACTTTC. The chain joins TRBV5-1 to TRBJ2-6; TRBD2 is a possible D gene (5 bases). CDR1 is SGHRS and CDR2 is YFSETQ in the germline V gene. With 9 bases removed from V and 0 bases from J, the gap between germline ends came to 13 bases. This CDR3 has 15 residues.

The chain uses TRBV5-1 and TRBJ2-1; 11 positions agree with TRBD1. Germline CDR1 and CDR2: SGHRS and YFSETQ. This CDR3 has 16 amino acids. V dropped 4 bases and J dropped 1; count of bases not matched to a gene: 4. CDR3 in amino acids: CASSPGQGGSYNEQFF. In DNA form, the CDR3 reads TGCGCCAGCAGCCCGGGACAGGGGGGGTCCTACAATGAGCAGTTCTTC.

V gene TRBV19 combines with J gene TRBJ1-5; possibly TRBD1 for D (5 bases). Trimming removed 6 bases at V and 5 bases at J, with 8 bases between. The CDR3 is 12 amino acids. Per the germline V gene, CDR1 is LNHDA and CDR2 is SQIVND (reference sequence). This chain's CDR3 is CASRQADQPQHF. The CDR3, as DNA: TGTGCCAGTAGACAGGCCGATCAGCCCCAGCATTTT.

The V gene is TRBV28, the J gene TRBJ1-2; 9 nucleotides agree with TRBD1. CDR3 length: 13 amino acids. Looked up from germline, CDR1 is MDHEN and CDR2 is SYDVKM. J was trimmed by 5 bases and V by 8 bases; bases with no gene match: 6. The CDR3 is CASETGGLYGYTF. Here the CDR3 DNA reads TGTGCCAGCGAGACAGGGGGTCTTTATGGCTACACCTTC.

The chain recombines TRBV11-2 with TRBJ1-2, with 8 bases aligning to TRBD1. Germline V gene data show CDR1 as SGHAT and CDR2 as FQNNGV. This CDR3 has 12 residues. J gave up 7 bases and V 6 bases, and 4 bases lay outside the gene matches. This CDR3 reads CASRGQEPGYTF. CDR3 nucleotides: TGTGCCAGCAGGGGACAGGAGCCTGGCTACACCTTC. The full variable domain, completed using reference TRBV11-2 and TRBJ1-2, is EAGVAQSPRYKIIEKRQSVAFWCNPISGHATLYWYQQILGQGPKLLIQFQNNGVVDDSQLPKDRFSAERLKGVDSTLKIQPAKLEDSAVYLCASRGQEPGYTFGSGTRLTVV.

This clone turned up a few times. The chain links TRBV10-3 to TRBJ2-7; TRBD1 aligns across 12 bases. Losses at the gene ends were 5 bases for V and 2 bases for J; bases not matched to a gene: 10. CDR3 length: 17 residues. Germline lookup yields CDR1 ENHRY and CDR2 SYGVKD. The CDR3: CAISFSSGTGGTYEQYF. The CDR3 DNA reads TGTGCCATCAGTTTCAGTTCCGGGACAGGGGGCACCTACGAGCAGTACTTC.

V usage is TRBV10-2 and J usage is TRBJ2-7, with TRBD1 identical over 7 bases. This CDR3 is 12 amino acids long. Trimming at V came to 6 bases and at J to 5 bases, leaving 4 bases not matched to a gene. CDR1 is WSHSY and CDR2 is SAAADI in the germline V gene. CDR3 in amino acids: CASSEGGHEQYF. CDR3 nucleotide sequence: TGCGCCAGCAGCGAAGGGGGCCACGAGCAGTACTTC.

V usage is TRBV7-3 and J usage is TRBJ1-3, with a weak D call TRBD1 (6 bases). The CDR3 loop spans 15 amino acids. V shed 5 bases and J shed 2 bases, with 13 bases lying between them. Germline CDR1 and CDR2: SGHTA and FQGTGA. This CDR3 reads CASSPDGQPGNTIYF. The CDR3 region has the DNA TGTGCCAGCAGCCCCGACGGACAGCCTGGAAACACCATATATTTT.

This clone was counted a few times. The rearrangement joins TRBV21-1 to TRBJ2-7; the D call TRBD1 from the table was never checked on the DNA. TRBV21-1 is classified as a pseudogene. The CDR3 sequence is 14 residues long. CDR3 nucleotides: TGTGCCAGCAGCGAGACAGGGGGAGAATACGAGCAGTACTTC. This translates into CASSETGGEYEQYF.

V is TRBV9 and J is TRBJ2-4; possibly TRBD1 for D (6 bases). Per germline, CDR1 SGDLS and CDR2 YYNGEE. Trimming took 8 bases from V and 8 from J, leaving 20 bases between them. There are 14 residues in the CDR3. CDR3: CASGPLGALDIQYF. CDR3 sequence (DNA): TGTGCCAGTGGACCTTTGGGGGCGCTGGACATTCAGTACTTC.

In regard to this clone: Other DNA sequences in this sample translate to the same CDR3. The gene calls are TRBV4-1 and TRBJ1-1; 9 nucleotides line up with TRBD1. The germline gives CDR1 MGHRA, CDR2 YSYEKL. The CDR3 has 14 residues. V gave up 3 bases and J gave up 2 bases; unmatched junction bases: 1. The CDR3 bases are TGCGCCAGCAGCCAGGGACAGGGCAACACTGAAGCTTTCTTT. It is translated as CASSQGQGNTEAFF.

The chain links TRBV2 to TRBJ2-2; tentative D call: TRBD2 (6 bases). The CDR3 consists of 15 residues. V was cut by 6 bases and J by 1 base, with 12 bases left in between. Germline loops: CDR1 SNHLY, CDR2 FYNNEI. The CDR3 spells CASSLGGVNTGELFF. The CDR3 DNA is TGTGCCAGCAGCCTCGGGGGAGTGAACACCGGGGAGCTGTTTTTT.

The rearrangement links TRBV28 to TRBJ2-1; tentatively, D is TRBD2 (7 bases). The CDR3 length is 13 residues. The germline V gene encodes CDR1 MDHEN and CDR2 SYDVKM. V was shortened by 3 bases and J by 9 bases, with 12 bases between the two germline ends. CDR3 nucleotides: TGTGCCAGCAGTTTGGGGGGGGCGTTTGAGCAGTTCTTC. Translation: CASSLGGAFEQFF.